Each of the 30 T cell receptor beta chains below was sequenced from the same sample in a study of T cells after yellow fever vaccination. One entry per CDR3 protein results from TCRdb running MiXCR on the 5' RACE reads. The sample carries around 350,000 distinct CDR3 sequences, 6.2% recorded once. The source material was PBMCs, sampled 5 days after the yellow fever booster vaccination. The receptors here all came from a man younger than 40 who received the YFV17D yellow fever vaccine.

This clonotype turned up a few times. The V gene is TRBV14, the J gene TRBJ2-7; 8 positions agree with TRBD2. The CDR3 is made up of 21 amino acids. Germline assignment: CDR1 SGHDN and CDR2 FVKESK. V dropped 4 bases and J dropped 8; count of bases not matched to a gene: 31. The CDR3 sequence is CASSLPASSGRSPTGPVKQYF. The CDR3 DNA follows: TGTGCCAGCAGCCTGCCAGCCTCTAGCGGGCGATCTCCTACGGGACCAGTTAAGCAGTACTTC.

As regards this clonotype: A read error may produce the germline difference seen at one junction end. V is TRBV7-3 and J is TRBJ2-1, with D tentatively TRBD1 or TRBD2 (5 bases each). Germline lookup yields CDR1 SGHTA and CDR2 FQGTGA. There are 17 residues in the CDR3. In DNA form, the CDR3 reads TGTACCAGCAGCTTAACGGGGACGAGAGGGTCCTACAATGAGCAGTTCTTC. Translated, it gives CTSSLTGTRGSYNEQFF.

The chain couples TRBV5-1 to TRBJ2-3, with D unresolved. V was trimmed by 0 bases and J by 0 bases, leaving 11 bases between them. Germline lookup yields CDR1 SGHRS and CDR2 YFSETQ. The CDR3 contains 16 residues. CDR3 in DNA: TGCGCCAGCAGCTTGGAGGGCGGAACTAGCACAGATACGCAGTATTTT. Its protein product is CASSLEGGTSTDTQYF.

The chain joins TRBV7-8 to TRBJ2-4, with TRBD1 matching over 10 bases. J was trimmed by 7 bases and V by 8 bases; bases with no gene match: 5. Germline V CDR1 and CDR2: SGHVS, FQNEAQ. This CDR3 has 13 residues. The CDR3 bases are TGTGCCAGCGGACAGGGGGGGGGGAACATTCAGTACTTC. It yields the protein CASGQGGGNIQYF.

This clonotype was counted at least ten times. This chain connects TRBV7-9 to TRBJ2-5, with D maybe TRBD2 (5 bases). V shed 2 bases and J shed 5 bases, with 6 bases lying between them. The CDR3 is 12 amino acids. The germline CDR1 and CDR2 sequences are SEHNR and FQNEAQ (reference sequence). The CDR3 DNA reads as TGTGCCAGCAGCTTATCGGGGGAGACCCAGTACTTC. Translating gives CASSLSGETQYF.

This clonotype has more than one count but fewer than ten. The rearrangement uses TRBV7-2 and TRBJ1-3; unclear D gene. The CDR3 loop spans 17 amino acids. Trimming stripped 5 bases from V and 0 bases from J, with 17 bases between. Germline V gene sequence: CDR1 SGHTA, CDR2 FQGNSA. The CDR3 nucleotides are TGTGCCAGCAGCCCCTGGGTCACGGAGATCTCTGGAAACACCATATATTTT. As protein: CASSPWVTEISGNTIYF.

This clonotype was observed a few times. V and J are TRBV20-1 and TRBJ2-3; D gene unclear. Germline CDR1 is DFQATT and CDR2 is SNEGSKA (reference sequence). This CDR3 spans 12 amino acids. Trimming pared 4 bases from V and 2 bases from J, leaving 7 bases between. The CDR3 DNA follows: TGCAGTGCTAACGACCTCACAGATACGCAGTATTTT. Protein: CSANDLTDTQYF.

This clonotype occurred many times. The chain has TRBV12-3 or TRBV12-4 and TRBJ2-2; possibly TRBD1 for D (6 bases). The V gene lost 1 base and the J gene lost 1 base, with 7 bases spanning the gap. The CDR3 totals 15 residues. The DNA of the CDR3 is TGTGCCAGCAGTTTAGTACAGGGGAACACCGGGGAGCTGTTTTTT. Protein: CASSLVQGNTGELFF.

J is TRBJ2-2 and V is TRBV29-1, with TRBD2 matching 7 bases. The CDR3 sequence is 16 residues long. The V gene's germline CDR1 is SQVTM and CDR2 ANQGSEA. Losses at the gene ends were 8 bases for V and 0 bases for J; bases not matched to a gene: 12. Written as DNA, the CDR3 is TGCAGCCCTAGCGGTTCCGTCAGGGCGAACACCGGGGAGCTGTTTTTT. It is translated as CSPSGSVRANTGELFF.

The genes are TRBV12-3 or TRBV12-4 and TRBJ1-1; a weak D match, TRBD1 (5 bases). Trimming pared 6 bases from V and 6 bases from J, leaving 11 bases between. The CDR3 is 12 amino acids. As DNA, the CDR3 is TGTGCCAGCAGGGGGACTATCGCTGAAGCTTTCTTT. This codes for CASRGTIAEAFF.

This clonotype appeared many times. The J gene is TRBJ2-2, the V gene TRBV12-3 or TRBV12-4; 7 bases fit TRBD1. This CDR3 has 15 residues. Germline trimming cut 6 bases from V and 3 bases from J; bases unmatched to any gene: 7. The CDR3, as DNA: TGTGCCAGCAGGCAACAGGGGTTAGACACCGGGGAGCTGTTTTTT. Translation: CASRQQGLDTGELFF.

The rearrangement joins TRBV27 to TRBJ1-1; D not resolved. V was pared by 6 bases and J by 5 bases, with 16 bases between. Germline CDR1 MNHEY, CDR2 SMNVEV (reference sequence). The CDR3 is made up of 14 amino acids. CDR3 sequence reads: CASRPIPRGTEAFF. Here the CDR3 DNA reads TGTGCCAGCAGACCCATCCCCCGAGGGACTGAAGCTTTCTTT.

This chain connects TRBV5-1 to TRBJ2-2, with TRBD2 identical over 7 bases. The CDR3 contains 16 residues. With V trimmed by 3 bases and J by 0 bases, 5 bases remained unmatched. Germline V gene data show CDR1 as SGHRS and CDR2 as YFSETQ. CDR3 in DNA: TGCGCCAGCAGCTCTAGACTAGCTTCGAACACCGGGGAGCTGTTTTTT. Protein: CASSSRLASNTGELFF.

This clonotype came up many times. The chain carries TRBV18 and TRBJ2-2, with 8 nucleotides matching TRBD1. J lost 4 bases, V lost 5 bases, and 9 bases had no gene match. Germline V CDR1 and CDR2: KGHSH, LQKENI. The CDR3 has 16 residues. The CDR3 protein is CASSSSRGLITGELFF. For the CDR3, the DNA is TGTGCCAGCTCAAGTTCCAGGGGGCTTATCACCGGGGAGCTGTTTTTT.

V usage is TRBV9 and J usage is TRBJ2-7; 7 nucleotides line up with TRBD2. The V gene's germline CDR1 is SGDLS and CDR2 YYNGEE. V lost 5 bases and J lost 5; bases outside the gene matches: 10. The CDR3 has 14 amino acids. This CDR3 reads CASSALAGVDEQYF. DNA of the CDR3: TGTGCCAGCAGTGCCCTTGCGGGAGTGGACGAGCAGTACTTC.

The rearrangement links TRBV12-3 or TRBV12-4 to TRBJ2-3, with 9 bases fitting TRBD2. CDR3 length equals 12 residues. V dropped 5 bases and J dropped 12; count of bases not matched to a gene: 6. The CDR3 spells CASSPGGLAQYF. CDR3 nucleotides: TGTGCCAGCAGTCCCGGGGGACTAGCTCAGTATTTT.

This clonotype was seen many times. This chain connects TRBV20-1 to TRBJ2-2, with D tentatively TRBD1 (8 bases). The CDR3 has 13 amino acids. In germline, CDR1 is DFQATT, CDR2 SNEGSKA (reference sequence). The V gene lost 6 bases and the J gene lost 6 bases, with 14 bases spanning the gap. CDR3 nucleotides: TGCAGTGCCAGGACAGGGAGGGCCGGGGAGCTGTTTTTT. Translated: CSARTGRAGELFF.

This clonotype was observed a few times. The chain carries TRBV7-9 and TRBJ2-7; tentative D call: TRBD1 (6 bases). Looked up from germline, CDR1 is SEHNR and CDR2 is FQNEAQ (reference sequence). The CDR3 sequence is 14 residues long. The V and J ends lost 3 bases and 2 bases respectively, with 11 bases between them. The CDR3 here is CASSLGAITYEQYF. Here the CDR3 DNA reads TGTGCCAGCAGCTTGGGGGCAATCACCTACGAGCAGTACTTC.

The V and J genes are TRBV23-1 and TRBJ2-3, with D hard to call. TRBV23-1 is an ORF, with its function uncertain. The V and J ends lost 2 bases and 5 bases respectively, with 8 bases between them. There are 13 residues in the CDR3. The CDR3 loop reads CASSQARRDTQYF. The CDR3 DNA sequence: TGCGCCAGCAGTCAAGCCCGGAGAGATACGCAGTATTTT.

The chain links TRBV27 to TRBJ2-2; D is ambiguous. This CDR3 spans 12 amino acids. Germline V lookup: CDR1 MNHEY, CDR2 SMNVEV (reference sequence). Trimming removed 3 bases at V and 6 bases at J, with 5 bases between. As DNA, the CDR3 is TGTGCCAGCAGTTTCTTGGCCGGGGAGCTGTTTTTT. It translates to CASSFLAGELFF.

This clonotype was observed at least ten times. J is TRBJ2-7 and V is TRBV20-1; 7 bases line up with TRBD1. The CDR3 extends over 12 amino acids. Germline V lookup: CDR1 DFQATT, CDR2 SNEGSKA (reference sequence). Trimming at V came to 6 bases and at J to 2 bases, leaving 4 bases not matched to a gene. The CDR3 protein is CSAVGTAYEQYF. CDR3 nucleotide sequence: TGCAGTGCGGTGGGGACAGCCTACGAGCAGTACTTC.

The chain carries TRBV5-4 and TRBJ2-3; possibly TRBD1 or TRBD2 for D (5 bases each). The V and J ends lost 2 bases and 6 bases respectively, with 19 bases between them. The germline gives CDR1 SGHNT, CDR2 YYREEE (reference sequence). This CDR3 has 16 amino acids. This CDR3 reads CASSLGVLDHSDTQYF. For the CDR3, the DNA is TGTGCCAGCAGCTTAGGGGTACTAGACCACTCCGATACGCAGTATTTT.

In this sample, this clonotype turned up many times. V gene TRBV20-1 combines with J gene TRBJ2-7, with 11 positions matching TRBD2. Germline CDR1 DFQATT, CDR2 SNEGSKA (reference sequence). The CDR3 contains 13 residues. Unmatched junction bases numbered 4, after V lost 4 bases and J lost 5 bases. This CDR3 is CSAIAGGWNEQYF. The CDR3 bases are TGCAGTGCTATAGCGGGAGGGTGGAACGAGCAGTACTTC.

This CDR3 reads CSARDGRGNQPQHF. The CDR3 nucleotides read TGCAGTGCTAGAGATGGGAGGGGGAATCAGCCCCAGCATTTT. The rearrangement links TRBV20-1 to TRBJ1-5, with a possible D match to TRBD1 (6 bases). This CDR3 is 14 amino acids long. The ends were cut back, 0 bases at V and 4 bases at J, with 10 bases in the middle. Germline V gives CDR1 DFQATT, CDR2 SNEGSKA (reference sequence).

The sample holds a few counts of this clonotype. The chain links TRBV6-5 to TRBJ2-5; 8 bases line up with TRBD1. J gave up 5 bases and V 8 bases, and 4 bases lay outside the gene matches. Per germline, CDR1 MNHEY and CDR2 SVGAGI. The CDR3 length is 12 residues. CDR3 sequence (DNA): TGTGCCAGCCGGACAGGGCGTGAGACCCAGTACTTC. Residues: CASRTGRETQYF.

The chain uses TRBV5-4 and TRBJ1-6, with D uncertain. Per the germline V gene, CDR1 is SGHNT and CDR2 is YYREEE (reference sequence). The length of the CDR3 is 16 residues. Trimming stripped 4 bases from V and 0 bases from J, with 11 bases between. The CDR3 protein is CASSPGSVSYNSPLHF. As DNA, the CDR3 is TGTGCCAGCAGCCCAGGCTCCGTCTCCTATAATTCACCCCTCCACTTT.

This clonotype was picked up a small number of times. For the CDR3, the DNA is TGTGCCAGCAGTTTAGGCCGGGTCCAGCCCCAGCATTTT. This encodes CASSLGRVQPQHF. The genes are TRBV27 and TRBJ1-5; D is undetermined. The length of the CDR3 is 13 residues. With 2 bases removed from V and 7 bases from J, the gap between germline ends came to 9 bases. CDR1 and CDR2 (germline): MNHEY, SMNVEV (reference sequence).

This clonotype was detected a few times. The chain couples TRBV18 to TRBJ1-2; 7 bases align to TRBD1. Germline V gene lookup returns CDR1 KGHSH and CDR2 LQKENI. The J segment lost 7 bases and the V segment lost 0 bases, leaving 5 bases of the junction unmatched. The CDR3 extends over 14 amino acids. CDR3 nucleotides: TGTGCCAGCTCACCACCGACAGGGAATCTTGGCTACACCTTC. As protein: CASSPPTGNLGYTF. The entire variable domain, with the rest obtained from reference TRBV18 and TRBJ1-2, is as follows: NAGVMQNPRHLVRRRGQEARLRCSPMKGHSHVYWYRQLPEEGLKFMVYLQKENIIDESGMPKERFSAEFPKEGPSILRIQQVVRGDSAAYFCASSPPTGNLGYTFGSGTRLTVV.

This clonotype appeared once. This may be a read error: a much more frequent sequence differs by one nucleotide. The chain is built from TRBV20-1 and TRBJ1-4, with D possibly matching TRBD1 (5 bases). The CDR3 loop spans 13 amino acids. V was trimmed by 7 bases and J by 7 bases, leaving 16 bases between them. The V gene's germline CDR1 is DFQATT and CDR2 SNEGSKA (reference sequence). CDR3 nucleotide sequence: TGCAGTGTTTACAAGGGACTGGGTGAAAAACTGTTTTTT. It translates to CSVYKGLGEKLFF.

This clonotype showed up just a few times. The CDR3 sequence: CASSRPRLAGALETQYF. The CDR3 DNA follows: TGTGCCAGCAGCCGCCCAAGACTAGCGGGAGCGTTAGAGACCCAGTACTTC. The chain links TRBV3-1 to TRBJ2-5; 12 bases map to TRBD2. The junction had 10 bases not matched to a gene; V was cut back by 4 bases and J by 4 bases. The CDR3 length is 17 residues. The V gene's germline CDR1 is LGHDT and CDR2 YNNKEL (reference sequence).